The present T cell receptor (beta chain) was sequenced within a study of STAT5B mutations in CD4+ large granular lymphocyte leukemia. Findings and caveats of the study: Patient CD4-sorted repertoires looked more clonal than healthy CD4+ repertoires, even without putative leukemic clones. Higher CD4+ than CD8+ T-LGLL clonality might reflect small sample size.

This was a survey-level run. In the original workflow: Lowest detectable productive clonotype frequency was 2.59 x 10-5. Libraries were prepared by immunoSEQ multiplex PCR; TCRdb keeps only in-frame clonotypes and omits some of them. The DNA was the basis for D and trimming; V, J and clone size are from that table. The table records nearly 45,000 clones, approximately 86% of them present only once. On this clone: No antigen is known for it.

CDR1 is SGHTA and CDR2 is FQGTGA in the germline V gene. Between the trimmed V and J ends, which lost 0 bases and 1 base, there was a span of 2 bases. This CDR3 is built from 13 residues. Source material: CD4+ T cells from blood buffy coats. The gene calls are TRBV7-3 and TRBJ2-3, with D hard to call. The receptor was derived from a human donor in good health. Here the CDR3 reads CASSLTGTDTQYF. CDR3 nucleotides: TGTGCCAGCAGCTTAACAGGCACAGATACGCAGTATTTT.